Listed here is a single T cell receptor beta chain. The data derive from a study of blood T cell repertoires in COVID-19. Looking at the study overall: Nucleic acid was either cDNA or gDNA, and it came from T cells, B-cell-depleted T cells, or PBMCs.

The data were produced by immunoSEQ multiplex PCR, yet TCRdb's version contains in-frame clones alone and is incomplete. This sample carries 50,000 to 65,000 clones, around nine tenths of them seen once, and the ten largest clones take about 4.9%. There are 16 residues in the CDR3. This sequence joins TRBV21-1 and TRBJ1-5; the table's D call TRBD1 went unverified against the DNA. TRBV21-1 is flagged as a pseudogene. The sample consisted of peripheral blood. The source is a man in his 60s with acute or convalescent COVID-19. CDR3 coding DNA: TGTGCCAGCAGCGGTACCCCCAGGCAGGGCAATCAGCCCCAGCATTTT. It yields the protein CASSGTPRQGNQPQHF.